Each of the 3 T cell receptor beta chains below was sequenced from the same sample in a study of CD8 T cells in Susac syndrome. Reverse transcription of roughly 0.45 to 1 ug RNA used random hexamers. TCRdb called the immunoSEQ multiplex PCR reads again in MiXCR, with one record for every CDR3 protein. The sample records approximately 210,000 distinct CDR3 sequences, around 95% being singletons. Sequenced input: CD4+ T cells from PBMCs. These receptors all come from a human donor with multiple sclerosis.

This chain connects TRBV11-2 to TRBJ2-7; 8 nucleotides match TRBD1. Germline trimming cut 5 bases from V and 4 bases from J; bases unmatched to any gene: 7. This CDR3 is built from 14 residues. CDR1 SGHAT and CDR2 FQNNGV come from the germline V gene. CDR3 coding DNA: TGTGCCAGCAGCCCCACGGGACAGGTATACGAGCAGTACTTC. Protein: CASSPTGQVYEQYF. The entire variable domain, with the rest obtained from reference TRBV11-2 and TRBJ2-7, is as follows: EAGVAQSPRYKIIEKRQSVAFWCNPISGHATLYWYQQILGQGPKLLIQFQNNGVVDDSQLPKDRFSAERLKGVDSTLKIQPAKLEDSAVYLCASSPTGQVYEQYFGPGTRLTVT.

CDR3 nucleotides: TGCAGCGCCGCTCGGGACGGGAACCAGTACTTC. Its protein is CSAARDGNQYF. The chain recombines TRBV29-1 with TRBJ2-5; D tentatively fits TRBD1 or TRBD2 (5 bases each). The CDR3 runs to 11 residues. The V end was cut by 7 bases, the J end by 10 bases, with 16 bases between. The germline CDR1 and CDR2 sequences are SQVTM and ANQGSEA.

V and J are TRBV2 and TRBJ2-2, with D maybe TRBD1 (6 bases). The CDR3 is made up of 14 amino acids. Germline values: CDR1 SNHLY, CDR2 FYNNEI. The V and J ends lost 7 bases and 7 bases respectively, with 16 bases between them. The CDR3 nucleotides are TGTGCCAGCACAGGGGTAGCGCAGGGCGGGGAGCTGTTTTTT. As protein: CASTGVAQGGELFF.